This is a list of T cell receptor beta chains from one sample in a study of identical twins. TCRdb reprocessed the 5' RACE reads with MiXCR, giving one entry per CDR3 protein. The sample comprises some 730,000 distinct CDR3 sequences, approximately 18% of which are singletons, and 10% to 15% rests with the top ten. This sample also appeared in a second study, on T cells expressing NK-cell markers.

Sequenced input: PBMCs. These receptors were obtained from a woman younger than 35 in good health. The CDR3 runs from the conserved cysteine through the conserved F or W. D genes are given only for firm matches. Clone sizes are given selectively: once, few, many, or a class where the clone is expanded.

J: TRBJ1-4
D: .
size: few
V: TRBV28
DNA: TGTGCCAGCACCTTTTCTAATGAAAAACTGTTTTTT
CDR3: CASTFSNEKLFF

J: TRBJ2-6
D: .
size: few
V: TRBV27
DNA: TGTGCCAGCAGTTTAATTCTGGGATCTGGGGCCAACGTCCTGACTTTC
CDR3: CASSLILGSGANVLTF

J: TRBJ2-1
D: .
size: once
V: TRBV7-2
DNA: TGTGCCAGCAGTAGCCGGGACCCCCGGGGAAATGAGCAGTTCTTC
CDR3: CASSSRDPRGNEQFF

J: TRBJ2-7
D: .
size: many
V: TRBV6-1
DNA: TGTGCCAGCAGTAGGGCAGGAGGCGAGCAGTACTTC
CDR3: CASSRAGGEQYF

J: TRBJ2-7
D: TRBD1
size: few
V: TRBV18
DNA: TGTGCCAGCTCACCCGAGACAGGGTCCGGGGAGCAGTACTTC
CDR3: CASSPETGSGEQYF

J: TRBJ1-3
D: .
size: .
V: TRBV6-5
DNA: TGTGCCAGCAGTTACTCGCGCGGCGTGAGCTCTGGAAACACCATATATTTT
CDR3: CASSYSRGVSSGNTIYF

J: TRBJ2-5
D: .
size: few
V: TRBV20-1
DNA: TGCAGTGCTAGTAAAAGTTCTTCAGAGACCCAGTACTTC
CDR3: CSASKSSSETQYF

J: TRBJ2-5
D: TRBD1
size: .
V: TRBV5-1
DNA: TGCGCCAGCAGCCGAAGGGGGACAGGGGTAAGAGAGACCCAGTACTTC
CDR3: CASSRRGTGVRETQYF

J: TRBJ2-1
D: .
size: .
V: TRBV7-2
DNA: TGTGCCAGCAGCTTAATTGCGGGGGCCCGGGAGCAGTTCTTC
CDR3: CASSLIAGAREQFF

J: TRBJ1-4
D: .
size: few
V: TRBV4-3
DNA: TGCGCCAGCAGCCAAGAAGGGGCGAACGGTGGGAAACTGTTTTTT
CDR3: CASSQEGANGGKLFF

J: TRBJ1-3
D: .
size: .
V: TRBV5-1
DNA: TGCGCCAGCAGCTTGGAGGCGTACTCTGGAAACACCATATATTTT
CDR3: CASSLEAYSGNTIYF

J: TRBJ2-1
D: TRBD2
size: few
V: TRBV6-1
DNA: TGTGCCAGCAGTGCCGAGCCACTAGCGCCACACAATGAGCAGTTCTTC
CDR3: CASSAEPLAPHNEQFF

J: TRBJ2-3
D: .
size: many
V: TRBV12-3/TRBV12-4
DNA: TGTGCCAGCAGCGTAGACAGCACAGATACGCAGTATTTT
CDR3: CASSVDSTDTQYF

J: TRBJ1-1
D: .
size: .
V: TRBV10-2
DNA: TGCGCCAGTCATAAGGGGGGGAACACTGAAGCTTTCTTT
CDR3: CASHKGGNTEAFF

J: TRBJ2-7
D: TRBD1
size: .
V: TRBV5-5
DNA: TGTGCCAGCAGCACCGACAGGGAAAGGCAGTACTTC
CDR3: CASSTDRERQYF

J: TRBJ2-1
D: .
size: few
V: TRBV12-3/TRBV12-4
DNA: TGTGCCAGCAGTTTTATGCAGCCGGATGAGCAGTTCTTC
CDR3: CASSFMQPDEQFF

J: TRBJ1-6
D: .
size: .
V: TRBV6-5
DNA: TGTGCCAGCAGTTACGGGTTGGGGGTTTCCAATTCACCCCTCCACTTT
CDR3: CASSYGLGVSNSPLHF

J: TRBJ2-1
D: TRBD2
size: once
V: TRBV4-3
DNA: TGCGCCAGCAGCCAAGACGGGGCAGCGGGAGGTGAGCAGTTCTTC
CDR3: CASSQDGAAGGEQFF

J: TRBJ2-1
D: .
size: .
V: TRBV5-1
DNA: TGCGCCAGCATAAGTGAGCCAAGCTCCTACAATGAGCAGTTCTTC
CDR3: CASISEPSSYNEQFF

J: TRBJ2-1
D: TRBD2
size: .
V: TRBV20-1
DNA: TGCAGTGCTAGACCGCGGGGGGCCTCAAACTACAATGAGCAGTTCTTC
CDR3: CSARPRGASNYNEQFF

J: TRBJ2-7
D: .
size: .
V: TRBV5-1
DNA: TGCGCCAGCACCCTCAACTCGGGAGCAGCAACCGAGCAGTACTTC
CDR3: CASTLNSGAATEQYF

J: TRBJ2-3
D: .
size: .
V: TRBV20-1
DNA: TGCAGTGCTAGGGTACAAAGTGGGGCAGATACGCAGTATTTT
CDR3: CSARVQSGADTQYF

J: TRBJ2-5
D: .
size: .
V: TRBV7-2
DNA: TGTGCCAGCCGGGCCAGGGGAGGTCTGGAGACCCAGTACTTC
CDR3: CASRARGGLETQYF

J: TRBJ2-1
D: TRBD2
size: few
V: TRBV10-3
DNA: TGTGCCATCAGGAAGCCTAGCGGGAGGCTGGATGAGCAGTTCTTC
CDR3: CAIRKPSGRLDEQFF

J: TRBJ2-7
D: TRBD1
size: few
V: TRBV5-1
DNA: TGCGCCAGCAGCAAGGACCCGGGACAGGGAGTCTACGAGCAGTACTTC
CDR3: CASSKDPGQGVYEQYF

J: TRBJ1-2
D: .
size: few
V: TRBV29-1
DNA: TGCAGCGTCGATCGTACCCCCAATGGCTACACCTTC
CDR3: CSVDRTPNGYTF

J: TRBJ2-3
D: TRBD2
size: few
V: TRBV5-1
DNA: TGCGCCAGCAGCTTGAGGGCCCGGACTAGCGGGAGGTACAGCACAGATACGCAGTATTTT
CDR3: CASSLRARTSGRYSTDTQYF

J: TRBJ2-7
D: .
size: .
V: TRBV10-3
DNA: TGTGCCGCCAACGACGGATCCTACGAGCAGTACTTC
CDR3: CAANDGSYEQYF

J: TRBJ2-2
D: TRBD2
size: .
V: TRBV12-3/TRBV12-4
DNA: TGTGCCTGCAGTTTAGCGCTCAGGGGACTAGCGGGACGCACCGGGGAGCTGTTTTTT
CDR3: CACSLALRGLAGRTGELFF

J: TRBJ2-7
D: .
size: few
V: TRBV10-3
DNA: TGTGCCATCAGTGAGTCGGAGATTCTGGGGACTCCTTCCTACGAGCAGTACTTC
CDR3: CAISESEILGTPSYEQYF

J: TRBJ1-4
D: .
size: few
V: TRBV6-5
DNA: TGTGCCAGCAGTTGGACGGTAGCAACTAATGAAAAACTGTTTTTT
CDR3: CASSWTVATNEKLFF

J: TRBJ2-7
D: TRBD1
size: .
V: TRBV20-1
DNA: TGCAGTGCCGAGGACAGGACCGTTACCTACGAGCAGTACTTC
CDR3: CSAEDRTVTYEQYF

J: TRBJ2-7
D: .
size: .
V: TRBV12-3/TRBV12-4
DNA: TGTGCCAGCAGTTTCTTGCGGCACGAGCAGTACTTC
CDR3: CASSFLRHEQYF

J: TRBJ2-2
D: .
size: .
V: TRBV6-4
DNA: TGTGCCAGCAGTGAGCAATGGAACACCGGGGAGCTGTTTTTT
CDR3: CASSEQWNTGELFF

J: TRBJ1-5
D: .
size: .
V: TRBV4-3
DNA: TGCGCCAGCAGCCAAAGGGCGGATCAGCCCCAGCATTTT
CDR3: CASSQRADQPQHF

J: TRBJ2-5
D: TRBD1
size: many
V: TRBV5-1
DNA: TGCGCCAGCAGCGCACGACAGGGCTGGAAAGAGACCCAGTACTTC
CDR3: CASSARQGWKETQYF

J: TRBJ2-7
D: .
size: few
V: TRBV7-2
DNA: TGTGCCAGCAGCTTTACCGTCCCTGGGTACGAGCAGTACTTC
CDR3: CASSFTVPGYEQYF

J: TRBJ2-5
D: TRBD1
size: many
V: TRBV7-8
DNA: TGTGCCAGCAGCTTAGGACGACAGGGGGGGGAGACCCAGTACTTC
CDR3: CASSLGRQGGETQYF